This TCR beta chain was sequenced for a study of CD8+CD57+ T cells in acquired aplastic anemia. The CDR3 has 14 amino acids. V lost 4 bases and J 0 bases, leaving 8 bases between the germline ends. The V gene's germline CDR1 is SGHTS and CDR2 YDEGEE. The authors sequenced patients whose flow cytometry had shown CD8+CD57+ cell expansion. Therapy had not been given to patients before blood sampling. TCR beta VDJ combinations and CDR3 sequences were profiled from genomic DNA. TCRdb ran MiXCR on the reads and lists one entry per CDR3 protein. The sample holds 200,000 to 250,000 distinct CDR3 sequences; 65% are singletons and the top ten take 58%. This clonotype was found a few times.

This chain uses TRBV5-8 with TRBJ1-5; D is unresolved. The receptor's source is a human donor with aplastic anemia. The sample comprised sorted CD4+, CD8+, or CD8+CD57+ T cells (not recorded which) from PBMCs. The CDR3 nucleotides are TGTGCCAGCAGCGCAGGAGATAGCAATCAGCCCCAGCATTTT. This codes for CASSAGDSNQPQHF.